Following are 12 T cell receptor beta chains from one sample sequenced in a study of T cells expressing NK-cell markers. TCRdb reworked the 5' RACE reads into one entry per CDR3 protein, no DNA. The data show 500,000 to 700,000 distinct CDR3 sequences, and the top ten clones hold around 3.3%. The sequenced material came from blood T cells: a sorted CD56 or NKG2C T cell subset, CD4+ or CD8+ T cells, or bulk PBMC T cells (not recorded which). These receptor sequences come from a man between 18 and 29 years old in good health.

The V call is TRBV6-5, the J call TRBJ1-2. Germline values: CDR1 MNHEY, CDR2 SVGAGI. The CDR3 consists of 14 residues. The CDR3 spells CASSYKAGGNGYTF.

The rearrangement links TRBV7-2 to TRBJ2-1; TCRdb returns TRBD1, unconfirmable since there is no DNA. CDR3 length: 15 residues. The V gene's germline CDR1 is SGHTA and CDR2 FQGNSA. The CDR3 protein is CASSPWTTGHNEQFF.

V and J are TRBV12-3 or TRBV12-4 and TRBJ2-5. CDR3 length: 14 residues. This chain's CDR3 is CASSLNDLRETQYF.

This chain connects TRBV5-1 to TRBJ2-3. The CDR3 covers 17 residues. Germline-derived CDR1 and CDR2 are SGHRS and YFSETQ. The CDR3 region is CASSSGLAGMSTDTQYF.

V is TRBV12-3 or TRBV12-4 and J is TRBJ2-2; TCRdb designates TRBD1, a call that cannot be tested without DNA. CDR3 length: 14 amino acids. The CDR3 reads CASSPQGHTGELFF.

The J gene is TRBJ2-7, the V gene TRBV7-2; the D call from TCRdb, TRBD2, cannot be confirmed without DNA. The CDR3 has 13 residues. The germline V gene has CDR1 SGHTA and CDR2 FQGNSA. CDR3 in amino acids: CASSLSPGWEQYF. Based on the CDR3 plus reference TRBV7-2 and TRBJ2-7, the full variable domain is GAGVSQSPSNKVTEKGKDVELRCDPISGHTALYWYRQSLGQGLEFLIYFQGNSAPDKSGLPSDRFSAERTGGSVSTLTIQRTQQEDSAVYLCASSLSPGWEQYFGPGTRLTVT.

The rearrangement joins TRBV20-1 to TRBJ2-5; TCRdb outputs TRBD1, but without DNA this stays unchecked. The CDR3 is 14 amino acids. Germline V CDR1 and CDR2: DFQATT, SNEGSKA (reference sequence). CDR3: CSARDTGLQETQYF.

V gene TRBV20-1 combines with J gene TRBJ2-1; with no DNA, the TCRdb D assignment of TRBD2 cannot be verified. Germline V gene lookup returns CDR1 DFQATT and CDR2 SNEGSKA (reference sequence). The CDR3 contains 15 residues. CDR3 loop: CSARDPGTSGHIQFF.

The chain has TRBV24-1 and TRBJ1-5. This CDR3 comprises 12 residues. CDR1 and CDR2 from the germline V gene are KGHDR and SFDVKD. CDR3 residues: CATSSINQPQHF.

V gene TRBV28 combines with J gene TRBJ2-7; TCRdb calls TRBD1, which cannot be checked without DNA. There are 11 residues in the CDR3. The germline gives CDR1 MDHEN, CDR2 SYDVKM. CDR3 amino acids: CASPRGGEQYF.

This chain links TRBV28 with TRBJ2-7; absent DNA, TCRdb's TRBD1 call cannot be checked. The length of the CDR3 is 14 residues. Germline V gene sequence: CDR1 MDHEN, CDR2 SYDVKM. The CDR3 sequence is CASSLPGQGREQYF.

V usage is TRBV12-3 or TRBV12-4 and J usage is TRBJ2-1; as DNA is missing, the TRBD2 call by TCRdb cannot be tested. This CDR3 is built from 15 residues. CDR3 amino acids: CASSRIAGEDNEQFF.